The clone carrying this T cell receptor (beta chain) was seen a few times. The target antigen is unknown. The record originates from a study of beta chain features in type 1 diabetes. Overall study findings and caveats: For patients, the naive, central memory and Treg TCRB repertoires appeared more alike than for healthy donors. In every one of the four CD4+ subsets, TCRB CDR3s were moderately but significantly shorter in Type 1 diabetes patients.

The entirety of the isolated RNA underwent reverse transcription, so expressed TCRB transcripts were sequenced. Clones were read by immunoSEQ multiplex PCR, and TCRdb kept only the in-frame ones, dropping some. The table records roughly 150,000 clones, roughly 9% of them present only once. The CDR3 length is 13 residues. Trimming removed 5 bases from V and 4 bases from J, with 9 bases in between. Germline V gives CDR1 SGHTA, CDR2 FQGTGA. This TCR was sampled from a woman between 25 and 40 years old with type 1 diabetes. The sequenced sample consisted of central memory CD4+ T cells from blood. V and J are TRBV7-3 and TRBJ2-1, with D tentatively TRBD2 (6 bases). The CDR3 coding sequence is TGTGCCAGCAGCCCCGGGACTTACAATGAGCAGTTCTTC. Amino acid sequence: CASSPGTYNEQFF.